The present entry profiles one TCR beta chain with its context. In the original workflow: By means of reference gene primer amplification, nucleated cell counts were estimated. The repertoire was sequenced with immunoSEQ multiplex PCR; TCRdb's copy has only in-frame clones and lacks some. V and J calls and clone size follow that table, whereas D and trimming were derived from the DNA. The table shows 160,000 or so clones, with just under 90% occurring only once. These data are taken from a study of blood T cell repertoires in COVID-19. Study details: Both acute and convalescent COVID-19 samples were obtained from the United States, Italy and Spain.

CDR3 length equals 13 residues. The V gene's germline CDR1 is SGHRS and CDR2 YFSETQ. Trimming shortened V by 4 bases and J by 6 bases, and 13 bases separated the two germline ends. Recruited during active infection, patients (from Seattle) were subsequently followed longitudinally. This chain links TRBV5-1 with TRBJ1-1, with D possibly TRBD1 on 6 matching bases. Specimen: peripheral blood. This receptor was taken from a woman aged 70-85 years with COVID-19, enrolled during active disease. The CDR3 loop reads CASSPTGFPEAFF. The CDR3 bases are TGCGCCAGCAGCCCAACAGGGTTTCCTGAAGCTTTCTTT.